This TCR beta chain is from a study of Graves' ophthalmopathy and Graves' hyperthyroidism. Turning to the study itself: Before any treatment was given, at initial diagnosis, peripheral blood was collected.

Study-level results: Most expanded thyroid clonotypes above 0.001 frequency also appeared in blood.

The TCR beta CDR3 regions underwent amplification from RNA transcripts. First-round RT-PCR employed HTBI primers, with a second-round multiplex PCR after it. A single record per CDR3 protein comes from TCRdb applying MiXCR to the multiplex PCR reads. The sample shows approximately 210,000 distinct CDR3 sequences, about 22% of them seen only once. This clonotype was detected ten times or more. Its matching antigen is unknown. This TCR was sampled from a woman aged 45-60 years with Graves' ophthalmopathy. Sequencing used peripheral blood.

The CDR3 DNA sequence: TGTGCCACCAGTGACTTAAGCGGGAGAACCTACAATGAGCAGTTCTTC. Encoded protein: CATSDLSGRTYNEQFF. The chain carries TRBV24-1 and TRBJ2-1; 8 bases line up with TRBD2. After removal of 4 bases from V and 2 bases from J, the junction contained 6 bases not matched to a gene. Germline V gene data show CDR1 as KGHDR and CDR2 as SFDVKD. The CDR3 length is 16 residues.